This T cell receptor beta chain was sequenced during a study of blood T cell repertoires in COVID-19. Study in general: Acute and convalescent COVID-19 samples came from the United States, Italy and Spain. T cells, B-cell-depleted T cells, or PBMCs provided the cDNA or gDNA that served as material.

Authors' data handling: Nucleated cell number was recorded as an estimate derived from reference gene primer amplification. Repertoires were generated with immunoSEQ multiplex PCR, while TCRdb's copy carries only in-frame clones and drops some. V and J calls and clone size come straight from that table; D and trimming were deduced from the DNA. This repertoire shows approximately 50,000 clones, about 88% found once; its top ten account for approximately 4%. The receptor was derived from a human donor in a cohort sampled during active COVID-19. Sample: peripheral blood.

The DNA for the CDR3 is TGTGCCAGCAGTTTATCCGGTTACTCTGAAGCTTTCTTT. Translated, it gives CASSLSGYSEAFF. The chain combines TRBV12-3 or TRBV12-4 with TRBJ1-1; D gene uncertain. Trimming took off 2 bases at V and 6 bases at J, with 10 bases between the two ends. This CDR3 is 13 amino acids long.